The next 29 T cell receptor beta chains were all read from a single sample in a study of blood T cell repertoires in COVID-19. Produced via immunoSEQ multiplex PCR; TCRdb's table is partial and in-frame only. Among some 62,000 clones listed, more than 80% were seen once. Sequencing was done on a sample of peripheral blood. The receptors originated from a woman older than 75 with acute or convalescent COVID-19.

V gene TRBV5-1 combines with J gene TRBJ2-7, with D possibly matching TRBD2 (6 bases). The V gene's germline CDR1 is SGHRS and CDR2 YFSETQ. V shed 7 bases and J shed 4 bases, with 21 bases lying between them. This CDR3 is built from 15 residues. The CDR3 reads CASSMGTGNLYEQYF. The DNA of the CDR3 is TGCGCCAGCTCCATGGGGACTGGAAATTTATACGAGCAGTACTTC. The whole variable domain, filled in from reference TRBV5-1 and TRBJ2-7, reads KAGVTQTPRYLIKTRGQQVTLSCSPISGHRSVSWYQQTPGQGLQFLFEYFSETQRNKGNFPGRFSGRQFSNSRSEMNVSTLELGDSALYLCASSMGTGNLYEQYFGPGTRLTVT.

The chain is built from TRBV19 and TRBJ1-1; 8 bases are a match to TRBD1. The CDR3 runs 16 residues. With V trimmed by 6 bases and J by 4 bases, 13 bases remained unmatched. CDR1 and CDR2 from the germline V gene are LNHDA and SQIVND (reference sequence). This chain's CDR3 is CASRGQAGVIGTEAFF. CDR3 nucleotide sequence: TGTGCCAGTAGGGGACAGGCAGGGGTCATTGGCACTGAAGCTTTCTTT.

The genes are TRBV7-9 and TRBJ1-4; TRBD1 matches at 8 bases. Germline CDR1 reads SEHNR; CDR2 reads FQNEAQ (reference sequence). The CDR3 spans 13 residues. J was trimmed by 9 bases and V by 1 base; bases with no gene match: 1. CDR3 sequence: CASSLGTGQKLFF. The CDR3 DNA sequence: TGTGCCAGCAGCTTAGGGACAGGGCAAAAACTGTTTTTT.

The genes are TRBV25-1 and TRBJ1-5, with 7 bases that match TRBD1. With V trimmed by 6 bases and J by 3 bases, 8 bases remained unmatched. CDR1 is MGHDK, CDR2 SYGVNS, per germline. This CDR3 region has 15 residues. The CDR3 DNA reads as TGTGCCAGCAGCGGGGACAGCCTCCTCAATCAGCCCCAGCATTTT. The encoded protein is CASSGDSLLNQPQHF.

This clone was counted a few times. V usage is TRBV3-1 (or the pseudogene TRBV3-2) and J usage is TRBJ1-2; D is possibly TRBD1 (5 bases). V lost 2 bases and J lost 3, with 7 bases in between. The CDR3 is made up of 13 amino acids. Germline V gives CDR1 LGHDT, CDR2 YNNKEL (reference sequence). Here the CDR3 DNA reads TGTGCCAGCAGCCAACAGGGTGACTATGGCTACACCTTC. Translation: CASSQQGDYGYTF.

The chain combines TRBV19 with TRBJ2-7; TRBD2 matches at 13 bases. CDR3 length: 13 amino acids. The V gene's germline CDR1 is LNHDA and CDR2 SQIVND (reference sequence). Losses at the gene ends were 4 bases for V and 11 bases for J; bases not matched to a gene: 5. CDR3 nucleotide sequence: TGTGCCAGTAGTACGACTAGCGGGGGGCCTGAGTACTTC. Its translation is CASSTTSGGPEYF.

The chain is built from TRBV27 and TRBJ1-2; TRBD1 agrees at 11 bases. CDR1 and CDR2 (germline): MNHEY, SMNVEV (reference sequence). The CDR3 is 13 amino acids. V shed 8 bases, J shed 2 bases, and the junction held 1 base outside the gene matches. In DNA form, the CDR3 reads TGTGCCAGCCGGGACAGGGGGAACTATGGCTACACCTTC. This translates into CASRDRGNYGYTF.

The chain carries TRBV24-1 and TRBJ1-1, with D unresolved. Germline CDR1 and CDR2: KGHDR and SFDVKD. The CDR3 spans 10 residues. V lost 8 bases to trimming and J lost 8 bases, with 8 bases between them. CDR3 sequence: CATKGSEAFF. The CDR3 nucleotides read TGTGCCACCAAAGGTAGCGAAGCTTTCTTT.

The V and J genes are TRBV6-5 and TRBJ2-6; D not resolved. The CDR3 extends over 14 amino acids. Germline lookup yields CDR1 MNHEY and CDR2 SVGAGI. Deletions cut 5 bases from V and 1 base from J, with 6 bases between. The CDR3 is CASSLASGANVLTF. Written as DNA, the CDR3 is TGTGCCAGCAGTCTGGCTTCTGGGGCCAACGTCCTGACTTTC.

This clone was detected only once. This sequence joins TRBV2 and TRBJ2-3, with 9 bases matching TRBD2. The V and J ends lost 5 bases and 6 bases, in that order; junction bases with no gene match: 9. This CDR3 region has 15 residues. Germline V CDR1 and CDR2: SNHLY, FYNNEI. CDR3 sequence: CASSTGTSYLDTQYF. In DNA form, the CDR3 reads TGTGCCAGCAGTACCGGGACTAGCTACTTGGATACGCAGTATTTT.

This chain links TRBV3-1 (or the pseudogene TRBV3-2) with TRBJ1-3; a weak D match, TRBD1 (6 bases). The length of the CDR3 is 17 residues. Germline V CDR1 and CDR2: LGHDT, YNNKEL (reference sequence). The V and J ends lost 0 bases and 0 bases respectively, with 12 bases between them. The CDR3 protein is CASSQDGGQGSGNTIYF. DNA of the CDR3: TGTGCCAGCAGCCAAGATGGGGGACAAGGCTCTGGAAACACCATATATTTT.

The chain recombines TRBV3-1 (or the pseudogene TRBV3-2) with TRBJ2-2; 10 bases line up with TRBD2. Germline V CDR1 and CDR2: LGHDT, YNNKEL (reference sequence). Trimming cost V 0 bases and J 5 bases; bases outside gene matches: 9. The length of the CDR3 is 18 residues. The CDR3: CASSQDQSLAGVTGELFF. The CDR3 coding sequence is TGTGCCAGCAGCCAAGATCAGAGTCTAGCGGGAGTAACCGGGGAGCTGTTTTTT.

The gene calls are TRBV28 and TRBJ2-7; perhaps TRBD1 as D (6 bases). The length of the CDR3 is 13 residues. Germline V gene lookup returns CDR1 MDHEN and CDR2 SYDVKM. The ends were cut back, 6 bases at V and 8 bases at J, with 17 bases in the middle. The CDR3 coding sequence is TGTGCCAGCAGCATTGACAGGCCTAGGCAGCAGTACTTC. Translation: CASSIDRPRQQYF.

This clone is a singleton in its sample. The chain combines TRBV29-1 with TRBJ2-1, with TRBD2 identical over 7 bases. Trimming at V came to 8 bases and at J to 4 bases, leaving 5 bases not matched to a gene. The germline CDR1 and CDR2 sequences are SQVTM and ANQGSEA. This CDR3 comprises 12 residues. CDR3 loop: CSSSGLYNEQFF. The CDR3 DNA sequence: TGCAGCTCTAGCGGTTTGTACAATGAGCAGTTCTTC.

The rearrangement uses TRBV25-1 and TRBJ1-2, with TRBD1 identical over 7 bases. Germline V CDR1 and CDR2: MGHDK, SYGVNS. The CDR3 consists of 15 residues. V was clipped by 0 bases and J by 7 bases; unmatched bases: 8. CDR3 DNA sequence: TGTGCCAGCAGTGAATATGACAGGGTGGGGGGTGGCTACACCTTC. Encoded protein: CASSEYDRVGGGYTF.

CDR3 bases: TGTGCCAGCAGTGAAGCGTCAGGGGAGTCATATACGCAGTATTTT. It translates to CASSEASGESYTQYF. The chain links TRBV2 to TRBJ2-3; TRBD1 might be the D (6 bases). This CDR3 has 15 amino acids. The V and J ends lost 0 bases and 7 bases respectively, with 14 bases between them. Germline V gives CDR1 SNHLY, CDR2 FYNNEI.

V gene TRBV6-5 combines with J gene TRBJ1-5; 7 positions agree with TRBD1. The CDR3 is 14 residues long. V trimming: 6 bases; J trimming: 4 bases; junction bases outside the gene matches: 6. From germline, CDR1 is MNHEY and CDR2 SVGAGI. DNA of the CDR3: TGTGCCAGCAGAGGAGGACAGGCTAATCAGCCCCAGCATTTT. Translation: CASRGGQANQPQHF.

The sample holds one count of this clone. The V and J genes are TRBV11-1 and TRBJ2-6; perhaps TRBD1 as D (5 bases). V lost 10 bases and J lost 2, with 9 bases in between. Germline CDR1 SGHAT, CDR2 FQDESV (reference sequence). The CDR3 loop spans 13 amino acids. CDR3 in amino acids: CAILRAGANVLTF. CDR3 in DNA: TGTGCCATCCTCAGGGCTGGGGCCAACGTCCTGACTTTC. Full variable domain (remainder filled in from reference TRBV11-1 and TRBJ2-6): EAEVAQSPRYKITEKSQAVAFWCDPISGHATLYWYRQILGQGPELLVQFQDESVVDDSQLPKDRFSAERLKGVDSTLKIQPAELGDSAMYLCAILRAGANVLTFGAGSRLTVL.

CDR3 sequence reads: CASSPRLAGGPSHSYEQYF. The CDR3, as DNA: TGTGCCAGCAGCCCAAGACTAGCGGGGGGCCCATCACACTCCTACGAGCAGTACTTC. The chain has TRBV7-2 and TRBJ2-7; 13 nucleotides align to TRBD2. J was trimmed by 0 bases and V by 5 bases; bases with no gene match: 13. The length of the CDR3 is 19 residues. The germline gives CDR1 SGHTA, CDR2 FQGNSA.

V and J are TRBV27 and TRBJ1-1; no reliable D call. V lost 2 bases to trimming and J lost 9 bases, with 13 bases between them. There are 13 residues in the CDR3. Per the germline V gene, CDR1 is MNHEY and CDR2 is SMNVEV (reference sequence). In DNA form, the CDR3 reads TGTGCCAGCAGTTTACCTGGGAGGTCCCAAGCTTTCTTT. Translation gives CASSLPGRSQAFF.

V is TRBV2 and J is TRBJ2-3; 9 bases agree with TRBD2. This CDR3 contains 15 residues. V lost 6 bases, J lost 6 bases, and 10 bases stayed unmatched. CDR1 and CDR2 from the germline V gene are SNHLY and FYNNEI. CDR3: CASSSGGTSRDTQYF. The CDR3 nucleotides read TGTGCCAGCAGCTCGGGGGGGACTAGCAGGGATACGCAGTATTTT.

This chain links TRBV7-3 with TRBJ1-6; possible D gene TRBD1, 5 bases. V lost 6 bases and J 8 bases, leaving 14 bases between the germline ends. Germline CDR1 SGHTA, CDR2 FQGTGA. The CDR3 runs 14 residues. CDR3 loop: CASSYGGMDSPLHF. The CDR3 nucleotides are TGTGCCAGCAGTTACGGGGGGATGGATTCACCCCTCCACTTT.

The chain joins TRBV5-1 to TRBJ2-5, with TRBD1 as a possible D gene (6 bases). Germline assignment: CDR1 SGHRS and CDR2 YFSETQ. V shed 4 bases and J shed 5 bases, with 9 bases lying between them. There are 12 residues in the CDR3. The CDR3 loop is CASSMQGETQYF. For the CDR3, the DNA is TGCGCCAGCAGCATGCAGGGGGAGACCCAGTACTTC.

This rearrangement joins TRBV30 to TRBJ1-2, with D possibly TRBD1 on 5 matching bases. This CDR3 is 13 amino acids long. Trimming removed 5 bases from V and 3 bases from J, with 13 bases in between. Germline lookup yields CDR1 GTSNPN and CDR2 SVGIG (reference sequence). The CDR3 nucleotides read TGTGCCTGGTCCCGGCAGGGTGACTATGGCTACACCTTC. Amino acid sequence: CAWSRQGDYGYTF.

The CDR3: CASHLAGLNEQFF. In DNA form, the CDR3 reads TGCGCCAGCCATCTAGCGGGCCTAAATGAGCAGTTCTTC. J is TRBJ2-1 and V is TRBV10-2; 8 bases match TRBD2. The V gene end was trimmed by 8 bases and the J gene end by 7 bases; junction bases not matched to a gene: 7. The CDR3 spans 13 residues. Germline CDR1 is WSHSY and CDR2 is SAAADI.

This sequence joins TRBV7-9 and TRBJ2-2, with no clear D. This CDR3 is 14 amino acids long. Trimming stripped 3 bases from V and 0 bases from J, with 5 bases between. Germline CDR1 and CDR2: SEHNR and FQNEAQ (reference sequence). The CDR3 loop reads CASSFPANTGELFF. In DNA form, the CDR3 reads TGTGCCAGCAGCTTTCCCGCGAACACCGGGGAGCTGTTTTTT. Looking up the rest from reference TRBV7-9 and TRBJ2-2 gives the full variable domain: DTGVSQNPRHKITKRGQNVTFRCDPISEHNRLYWYRQTLGQGPEFLTYFQNEAQLEKSRLLSDRFSAERPKGSFSTLEIQRTEQGDSAMYLCASSFPANTGELFFGEGSRLTVL.

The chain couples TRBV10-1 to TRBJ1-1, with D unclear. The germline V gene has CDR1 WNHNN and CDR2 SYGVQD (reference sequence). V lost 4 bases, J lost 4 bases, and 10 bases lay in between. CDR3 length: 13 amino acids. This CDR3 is CASSVAPGTEAFF. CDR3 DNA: TGCGCCAGCAGTGTCGCCCCCGGCACTGAAGCTTTCTTT.

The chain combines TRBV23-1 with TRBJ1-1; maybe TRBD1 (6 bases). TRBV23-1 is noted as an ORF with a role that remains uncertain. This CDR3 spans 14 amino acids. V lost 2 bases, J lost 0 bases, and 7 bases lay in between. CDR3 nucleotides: TGCGCCAGCAGTCAAACAGGGATGAACACTGAAGCTTTCTTT. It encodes CASSQTGMNTEAFF.

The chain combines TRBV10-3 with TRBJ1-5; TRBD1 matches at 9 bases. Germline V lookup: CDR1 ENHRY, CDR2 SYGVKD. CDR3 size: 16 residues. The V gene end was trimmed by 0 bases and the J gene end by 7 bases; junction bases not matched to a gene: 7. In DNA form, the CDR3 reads TGTGCCATCAGTGAGTCGGACAGGGGTGAATACCAGCCCCAGCATTTT. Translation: CAISESDRGEYQPQHF.